This entry lists 3 T cell receptor beta chains sequenced from one sample in a study of blood T cell repertoires in COVID-19. This table comes from immunoSEQ multiplex PCR, and its TCRdb copy is limited to in-frame clones, with some not included. This sample has roughly 260,000 clones; 75% to 95% occur once, and the top ten carry 1.9%. The sequenced sample consisted of PBMCs or T cells enriched from blood (not recorded which). The origin of the receptors is a woman aged 18-29 years who had recovered from COVID-19.

The chain recombines TRBV5-1 with TRBJ2-2, with 7 positions matching TRBD1. Trimming took 0 bases from V and 4 from J; bases not matched to a gene: 12. The germline V gene encodes CDR1 SGHRS and CDR2 YFSETQ. The length of the CDR3 is 18 residues. CDR3 sequence (DNA): TGCGCCAGCAGCTTGGCCAACAGGGGAATGAGTACCACCGGGGAGCTGTTTTTT. It codes for CASSLANRGMSTTGELFF. Drawing the rest from reference TRBV5-1 and TRBJ2-2, the complete variable domain is KAGVTQTPRYLIKTRGQQVTLSCSPISGHRSVSWYQQTPGQGLQFLFEYFSETQRNKGNFPGRFSGRQFSNSRSEMNVSTLELGDSALYLCASSLANRGMSTTGELFFGEGSRLTVL.

The chain carries TRBV9 and TRBJ2-5, with 9 positions matching TRBD1. Trimming cost V 0 bases and J 0 bases; bases outside gene matches: 9. In germline, CDR1 is SGDLS, CDR2 YYNGEE. The CDR3 covers 18 residues. The chain's CDR3 is CASSVAGQGSGDQETQYF. The CDR3 DNA reads as TGTGCCAGCAGCGTAGCGGGACAGGGATCGGGGGACCAAGAGACCCAGTACTTC.

This clone was recorded a few times. The chain employs TRBV9 and TRBJ1-3; 7 bases agree with TRBD1. The V gene end was trimmed by 0 bases and the J gene end by 1 base; junction bases not matched to a gene: 10. The CDR3 is 18 amino acids. CDR1 is SGDLS, CDR2 YYNGEE, per germline. CDR3 sequence reads: CASSVGRDSPTSGNTIYF. In nucleotides, the CDR3 is TGTGCCAGCAGCGTAGGCCGGGACAGCCCCACATCTGGAAACACCATATATTTT.